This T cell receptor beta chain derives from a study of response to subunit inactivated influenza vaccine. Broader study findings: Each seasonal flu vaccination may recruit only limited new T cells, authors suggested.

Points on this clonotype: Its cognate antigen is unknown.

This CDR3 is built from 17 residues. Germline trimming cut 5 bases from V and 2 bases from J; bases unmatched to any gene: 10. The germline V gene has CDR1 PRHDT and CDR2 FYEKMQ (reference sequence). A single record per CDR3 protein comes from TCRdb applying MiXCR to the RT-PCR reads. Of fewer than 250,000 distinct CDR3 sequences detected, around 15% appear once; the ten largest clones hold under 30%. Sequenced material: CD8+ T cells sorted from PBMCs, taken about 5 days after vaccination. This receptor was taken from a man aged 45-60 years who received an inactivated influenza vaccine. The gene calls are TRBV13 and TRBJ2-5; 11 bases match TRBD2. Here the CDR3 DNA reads TGTGCCAGCAGCAATCCACTAGCGGGGGCTCCACAAGAGACCCAGTACTTC. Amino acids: CASSNPLAGAPQETQYF.